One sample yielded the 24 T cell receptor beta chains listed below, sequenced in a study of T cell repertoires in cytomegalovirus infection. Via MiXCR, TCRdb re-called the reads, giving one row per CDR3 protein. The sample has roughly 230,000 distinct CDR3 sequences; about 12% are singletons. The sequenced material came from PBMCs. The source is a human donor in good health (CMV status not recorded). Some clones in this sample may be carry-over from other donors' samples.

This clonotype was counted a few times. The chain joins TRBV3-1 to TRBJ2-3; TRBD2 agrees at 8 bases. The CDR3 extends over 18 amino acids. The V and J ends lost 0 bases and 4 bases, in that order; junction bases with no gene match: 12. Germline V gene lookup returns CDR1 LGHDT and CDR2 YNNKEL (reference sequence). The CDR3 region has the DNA TGTGCCAGCAGCCAAGATCTTGGGTCTAGCGGGTCTGCAGATACGCAGTATTTT. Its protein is CASSQDLGSSGSADTQYF.

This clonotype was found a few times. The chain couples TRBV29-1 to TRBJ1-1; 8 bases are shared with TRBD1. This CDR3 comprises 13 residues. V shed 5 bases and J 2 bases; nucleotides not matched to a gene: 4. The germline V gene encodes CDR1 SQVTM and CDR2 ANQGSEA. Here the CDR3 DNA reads TGCAGCGTTAAACAGGGGGGTAACACTGAAGCTTTCTTT. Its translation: CSVKQGGNTEAFF.

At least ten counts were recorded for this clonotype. The CDR3 DNA reads as TGTGCCAGCAGGGGAACTGGGGCCAACGTCCTGACTTTC. Amino acid sequence: CASRGTGANVLTF. The V and J genes are TRBV28 and TRBJ2-6; D not resolved. Trimming removed 6 bases at V and 2 bases at J, with 5 bases between. The CDR3 spans 13 residues. Per the germline V gene, CDR1 is MDHEN and CDR2 is SYDVKM. The variable domain in full, completed from reference TRBV28 and TRBJ2-6, reads DVKVTQSSRYLVKRTGEKVFLECVQDMDHENMFWYRQDPGLGLRLIYFSYDVKMKEKGDIPEGYSVSREKKERFSLILESASTNQTSMYLCASRGTGANVLTFGAGSRLTVL.

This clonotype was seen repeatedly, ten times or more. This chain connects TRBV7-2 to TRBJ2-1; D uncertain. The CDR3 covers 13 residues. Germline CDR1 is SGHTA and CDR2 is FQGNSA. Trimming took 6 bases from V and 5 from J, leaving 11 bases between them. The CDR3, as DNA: TGTGCCAGCAGACGAAGACCAGACAATGAGCAGTTCTTC. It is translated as CASRRRPDNEQFF.

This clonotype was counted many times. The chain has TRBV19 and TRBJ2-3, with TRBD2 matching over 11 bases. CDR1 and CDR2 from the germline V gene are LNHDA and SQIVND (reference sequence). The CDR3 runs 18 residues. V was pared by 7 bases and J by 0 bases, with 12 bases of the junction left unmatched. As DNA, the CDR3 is TGTGCCAGTAAGGGGACAGGACGACTAGCGGGGAGCACAGATACGCAGTATTTT. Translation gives CASKGTGRLAGSTDTQYF.

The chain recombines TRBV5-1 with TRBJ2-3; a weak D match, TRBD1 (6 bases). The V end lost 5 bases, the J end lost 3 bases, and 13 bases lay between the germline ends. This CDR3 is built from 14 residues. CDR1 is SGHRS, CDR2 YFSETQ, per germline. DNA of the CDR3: TGCGCCAGCAGTATTGGGGGCGAGACAGATACGCAGTATTTT. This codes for CASSIGGETDTQYF.

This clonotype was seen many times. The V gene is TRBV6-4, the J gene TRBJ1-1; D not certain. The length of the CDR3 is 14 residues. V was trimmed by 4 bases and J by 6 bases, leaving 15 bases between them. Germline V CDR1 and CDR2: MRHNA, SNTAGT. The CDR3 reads CASSVRSESAEAFF. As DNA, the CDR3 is TGTGCCAGCAGTGTGAGAAGTGAGTCCGCTGAAGCTTTCTTT.

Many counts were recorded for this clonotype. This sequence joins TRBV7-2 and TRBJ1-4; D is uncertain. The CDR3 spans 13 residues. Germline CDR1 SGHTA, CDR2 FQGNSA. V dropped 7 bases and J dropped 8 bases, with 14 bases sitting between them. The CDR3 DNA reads TGTGCCAGCACCCTGGACCCGGGGGAAAAACTGTTTTTT. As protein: CASTLDPGEKLFF.

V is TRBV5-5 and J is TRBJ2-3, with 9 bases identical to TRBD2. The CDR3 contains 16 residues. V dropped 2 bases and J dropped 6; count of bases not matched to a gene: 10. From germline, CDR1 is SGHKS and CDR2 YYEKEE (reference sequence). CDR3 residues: CASSFAVAGDADTQYF. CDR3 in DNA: TGTGCCAGCAGCTTTGCTGTAGCGGGAGACGCGGATACGCAGTATTTT.

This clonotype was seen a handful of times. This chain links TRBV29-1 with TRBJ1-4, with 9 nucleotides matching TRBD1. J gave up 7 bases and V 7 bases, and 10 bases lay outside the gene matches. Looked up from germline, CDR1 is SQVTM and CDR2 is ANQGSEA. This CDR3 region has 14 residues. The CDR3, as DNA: TGCAGCGCGGGAGTGGGACAGGGAGGTGAAAAACTGTTTTTT. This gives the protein CSAGVGQGGEKLFF.

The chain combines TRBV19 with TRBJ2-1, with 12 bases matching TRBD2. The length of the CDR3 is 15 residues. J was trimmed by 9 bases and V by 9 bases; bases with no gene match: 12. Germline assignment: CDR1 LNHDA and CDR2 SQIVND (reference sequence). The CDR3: CASMALAGGPGEQFF. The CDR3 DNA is TGTGCCAGCATGGCCCTAGCGGGAGGGCCCGGTGAGCAGTTCTTC.

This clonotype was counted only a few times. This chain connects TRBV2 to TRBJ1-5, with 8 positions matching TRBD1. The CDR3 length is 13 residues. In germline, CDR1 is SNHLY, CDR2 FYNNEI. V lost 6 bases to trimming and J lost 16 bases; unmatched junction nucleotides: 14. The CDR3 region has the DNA TGTGCCAGCAGCAGTACGGCGACAGGGGCAGTACATTTT. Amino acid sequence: CASSSTATGAVHF.

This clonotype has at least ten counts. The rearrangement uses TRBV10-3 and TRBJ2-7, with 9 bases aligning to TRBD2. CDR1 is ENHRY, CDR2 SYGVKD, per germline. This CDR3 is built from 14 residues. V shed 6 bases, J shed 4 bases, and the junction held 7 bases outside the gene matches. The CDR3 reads CAIRREGQGYEQYF. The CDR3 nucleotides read TGTGCCATCAGGCGGGAGGGCCAAGGGTACGAGCAGTACTTC.

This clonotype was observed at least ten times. The CDR3 loop reads CASSLYGTGPLNQPQHF. CDR3 coding DNA: TGTGCCAGCAGCTTATACGGGACAGGGCCTTTGAATCAGCCCCAGCATTTT. The chain couples TRBV7-2 to TRBJ1-5; 9 positions match TRBD1. V dropped 2 bases and J dropped 4; count of bases not matched to a gene: 9. The CDR3 covers 17 residues. Germline V gene lookup returns CDR1 SGHTA and CDR2 FQGNSA. The full variable domain, rest sourced from reference TRBV7-2 and TRBJ1-5, is GAGVSQSPSNKVTEKGKDVELRCDPISGHTALYWYRQSLGQGLEFLIYFQGNSAPDKSGLPSDRFSAERTGGSVSTLTIQRTQQEDSAVYLCASSLYGTGPLNQPQHFGDGTRLSIL.

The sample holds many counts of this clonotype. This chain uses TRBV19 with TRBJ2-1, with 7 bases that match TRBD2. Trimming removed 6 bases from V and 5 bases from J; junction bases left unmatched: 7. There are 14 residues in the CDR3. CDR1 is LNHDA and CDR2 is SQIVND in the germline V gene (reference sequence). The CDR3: CASRGLAENNEQFF. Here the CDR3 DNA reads TGTGCCAGTAGGGGGCTAGCGGAAAACAATGAGCAGTTCTTC. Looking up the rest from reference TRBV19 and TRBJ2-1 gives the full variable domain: DGGITQSPKYLFRKEGQNVTLSCEQNLNHDAMYWYRQDPGQGLRLIYYSQIVNDFQKGDIAEGYSVSREKKESFPLTVTSAQKNPTAFYLCASRGLAENNEQFFGPGTRLTVL.

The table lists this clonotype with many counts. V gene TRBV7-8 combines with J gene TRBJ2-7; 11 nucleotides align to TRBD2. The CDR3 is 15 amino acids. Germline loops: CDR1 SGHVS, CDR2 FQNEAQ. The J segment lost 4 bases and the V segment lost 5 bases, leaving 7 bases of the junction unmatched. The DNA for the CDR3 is TGTGCCAGCAGCCCCCGGGTAGCGGGAGGGTACGAGCAGTACTTC. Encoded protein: CASSPRVAGGYEQYF. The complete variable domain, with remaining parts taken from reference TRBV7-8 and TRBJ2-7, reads GAGVSQSPRYKVAKRGQDVALRCDPISGHVSLFWYQQALGQGPEFLTYFQNEAQLDKSGLPSDRFFAERPEGSVSTLKIQRTQQEDSAVYLCASSPRVAGGYEQYFGPGTRLTVT.

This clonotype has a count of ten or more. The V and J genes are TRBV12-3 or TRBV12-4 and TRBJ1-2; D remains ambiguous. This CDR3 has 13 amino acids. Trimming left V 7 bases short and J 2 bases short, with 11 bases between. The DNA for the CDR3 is TGTGCCAGCACCCCGGGCCGCAACTATGGCTACACCTTC. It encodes CASTPGRNYGYTF.

The CDR3 here is CASSTPGTKSSYEQYF. Here the CDR3 DNA reads TGTGCCAGCAGTACCCCCGGGACAAAATCCTCCTACGAGCAGTACTTC. V and J are TRBV27 and TRBJ2-7; D may be TRBD1 (6 bases). The germline gives CDR1 MNHEY, CDR2 SMNVEV (reference sequence). The CDR3 sequence is 16 residues long. V was clipped by 5 bases and J by 0 bases, with 17 bases between them.

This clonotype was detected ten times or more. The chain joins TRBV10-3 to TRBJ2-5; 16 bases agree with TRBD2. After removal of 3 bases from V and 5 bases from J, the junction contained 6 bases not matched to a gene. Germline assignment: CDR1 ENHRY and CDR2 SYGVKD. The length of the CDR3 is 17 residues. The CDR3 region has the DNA TGTGCCATCAGTGAAGGGACTAGCGGGAGGGCCCGGGAGACCCAGTACTTC. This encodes CAISEGTSGRARETQYF.

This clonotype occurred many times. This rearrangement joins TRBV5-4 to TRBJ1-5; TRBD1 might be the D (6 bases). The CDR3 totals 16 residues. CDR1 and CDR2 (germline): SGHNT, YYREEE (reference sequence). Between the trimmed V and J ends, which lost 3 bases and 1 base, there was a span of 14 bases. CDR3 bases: TGTGCCAGCAGCTCGTACAGGGAGGGGAGCAATCAGCCCCAGCATTTT. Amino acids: CASSSYREGSNQPQHF.

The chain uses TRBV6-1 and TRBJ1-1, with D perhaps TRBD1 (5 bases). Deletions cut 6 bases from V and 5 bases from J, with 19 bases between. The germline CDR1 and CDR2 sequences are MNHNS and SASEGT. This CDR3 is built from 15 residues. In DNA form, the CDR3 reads TGTGCCAGCAGAGAGTTTTCAGGGACGGTTACTGAAGCTTTCTTT. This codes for CASREFSGTVTEAFF.

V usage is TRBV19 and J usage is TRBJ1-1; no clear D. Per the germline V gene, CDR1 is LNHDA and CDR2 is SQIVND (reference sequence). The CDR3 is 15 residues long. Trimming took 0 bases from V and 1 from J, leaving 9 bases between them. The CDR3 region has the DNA TGTGCCAGTAGTATAGATCCGTCTTCGAACACTGAAGCTTTCTTT. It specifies CASSIDPSSNTEAFF. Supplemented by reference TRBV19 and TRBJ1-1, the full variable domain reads DGGITQSPKYLFRKEGQNVTLSCEQNLNHDAMYWYRQDPGQGLRLIYYSQIVNDFQKGDIAEGYSVSREKKESFPLTVTSAQKNPTAFYLCASSIDPSSNTEAFFGQGTRLTVV.

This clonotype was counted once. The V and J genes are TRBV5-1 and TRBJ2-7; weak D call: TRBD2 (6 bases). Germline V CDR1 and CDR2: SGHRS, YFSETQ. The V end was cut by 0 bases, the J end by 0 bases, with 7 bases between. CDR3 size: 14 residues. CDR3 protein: CASSLDGGSYEQYF. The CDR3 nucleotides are TGCGCCAGCAGCTTGGACGGGGGCTCCTACGAGCAGTACTTC.

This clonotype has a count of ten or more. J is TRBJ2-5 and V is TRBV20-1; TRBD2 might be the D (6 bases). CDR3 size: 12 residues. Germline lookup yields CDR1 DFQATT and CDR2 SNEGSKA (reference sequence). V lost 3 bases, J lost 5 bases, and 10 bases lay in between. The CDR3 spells CSARTLAETQYF. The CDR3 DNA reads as TGCAGTGCTAGGACACTAGCTGAGACCCAGTACTTC.